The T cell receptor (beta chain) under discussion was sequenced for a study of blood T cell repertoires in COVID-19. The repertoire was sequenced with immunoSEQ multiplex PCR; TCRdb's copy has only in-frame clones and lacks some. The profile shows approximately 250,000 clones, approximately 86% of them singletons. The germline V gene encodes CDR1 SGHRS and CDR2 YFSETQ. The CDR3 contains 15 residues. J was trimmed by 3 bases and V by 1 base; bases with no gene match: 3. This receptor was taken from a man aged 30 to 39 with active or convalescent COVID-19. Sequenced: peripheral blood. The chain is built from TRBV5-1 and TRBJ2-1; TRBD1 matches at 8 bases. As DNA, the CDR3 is TGCGCCAGCAGCTTGCTGGACAGGGTCTACAATGAGCAGTTCTTC. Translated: CASSLLDRVYNEQFF.